This T cell receptor (beta chain) was captured by sequencing in a study of T cell repertoires in cytomegalovirus infection (dated by TCRdb to about 2019). Some background on the complete study: Peptide stimulations targeted recently identified HLA-C-restricted CMV epitopes, whose presentation resists viral immunomodulation, together with well-studied HLA-B-restricted epitopes. Donor HLA type was relevant to the analysis, because carriage of CMV infection together with the matching HLA type was indicated by public TCR beta signatures.

General findings and caveats noted by the study authors: In both this cohort and an independent cohort of some 370 donors, the cumulative frequency of public TCR beta family members distinguished carriers of CMV infection plus the relevant HLA type. The ex vivo response was dominated by HLA-C-restricted CMV-specific TCR beta clonotypes, which also provided the single most frequent clonotype in two of eight donors.

This clonotype occurred a few times. Which antigen it targets is not known. Base qualities are missing; no much larger clone stands one base away. Explained via the paper, the treatment or condition label denotes: in vitro stimulation with specific CMV peptide epitopes to enrich CMV-specific T cells. These reads were obtained on an Illumina HiSeq 1500. The public reads were run again by TCRdb, first through fastp at Q25 and then through MiXCR, and only productive beta chains were kept. Each CDR3 protein appears once, grouped with its most common genes and DNA. A total of around 540,000 distinct CDR3 sequences appear in this sample, 30% to 40% of them only once. Clones ranked in the top ten supply under 20% of the sample. Trimming takes 3 bases from V and 0 bases from J, and the germline ends sit 12 bases apart. Inclusive of the bounding cysteine and phenylalanine, the CDR3 is 17 residues long. Only the CDR3 DNA is retained, 51 bases long and in frame from the first base. The germline V gene (reference sequence) provides CDR1 LNHDA and CDR2 SQIVND.

Recombination connected TRBV19 to TRBJ2-6, with no confidently assigned D gene. The TCR sequence derives from a human donor in good health (CMV status not recorded). Some clones in this sample may be carry-over from other donors' samples. Sequencing used cultured PBMCs, obtained from culture after CMV antigen stimulation. Here the CDR3 is given as CASSIRIVSSGANVLTF. The nucleotide sequence is given as TGTGCCAGTAGTATTCGCATCGTGAGCTCTGGGGCCAACGTCCTGACTTTC. Reference TRBV19 and TRBJ2-6 proteins supply the regions before and after the CDR3; the full variable domain is: DGGITQSPKYLFRKEGQNVTLSCEQNLNHDAMYWYRQDPGQGLRLIYYSQIVNDFQKGDIAEGYSVSREKKESFPLTVTSAQKNPTAFYLCASSIRIVSSGANVLTFGAGSRLTVL.